Below, one TCR beta chain is given with its context. The germline V gene has CDR1 GTSNPN and CDR2 SVGIG (reference sequence). The CDR3 spans 15 residues. V shed 4 bases and J shed 4 bases, with 19 bases lying between them. These data originate in a study of blood T cell repertoires in COVID-19. Study-wide context: Sources were T cells, B-cell-depleted T cells, or PBMCs; the material itself was cDNA or gDNA.

Methods used by the authors: Nucleated cell number was recorded as an estimate derived from reference gene primer amplification. Using immunoSEQ multiplex PCR, the repertoire was profiled, and TCRdb retains in-frame clones only, with some absent. The DNA gave D and trimming, while V, J and clone size come from that table. Among roughly 150,000 clones, about 87% were seen once, and the ten largest hold about 10%. The sequencing sample was made of peripheral blood. This receptor was taken from a woman older than 75 with acute or convalescent COVID-19. The rearrangement uses TRBV30 and TRBJ1-2; a weak D match, TRBD1 (6 bases). The CDR3, as DNA: TGTGCCTGGAACCTCGGACAGAGGTTAATCTATGGCTACACCTTC. Its protein is CAWNLGQRLIYGYTF.